A selection of T cell receptor beta chains follows, all from one sample in a study of CD8 T cells in ankylosing spondylitis. TCRdb fed the 5' RACE reads into MiXCR, producing one record per CDR3 protein. Among roughly 350,000 distinct CDR3 sequences listed, around 7.6% were seen once. Sequencing used blood, either unsorted or a sorted T cell fraction (not recorded which). These receptor sequences come from a male donor with ankylosing spondylitis. Both conserved end residues are part of each CDR3. A D gene is named only where the DNA matches it firmly. The size entry is marked missing in some rows and otherwise reads once, few, many or a size class.

abundance: few; j_gene: TRBJ1-6; v_gene: TRBV6-5; d_gene: .; CDR3nt: TGTGCCAGCAGTTACAACCGGGATGGAACAGGGTATTCACCCCTCCACTTT; CDR3aa: CASSYNRDGTGYSPLHF
abundance: .; j_gene: TRBJ1-4; v_gene: TRBV9; d_gene: .; CDR3nt: TGTGCCAGCCGGAGCGGGTCACCAAATGAAAAACTGTTTTTT; CDR3aa: CASRSGSPNEKLFF
abundance: few; j_gene: TRBJ2-7; v_gene: TRBV4-3; d_gene: TRBD2; CDR3nt: TGCGCCAGCAAAATCACGTCTAGCGGTTACGAGCAGTACTTC; CDR3aa: CASKITSSGYEQYF
abundance: .; j_gene: TRBJ1-1; v_gene: TRBV24-1; d_gene: .; CDR3nt: TGTGCCACCAGTGATTTGCCCAAGAACACTGAAGCTTTCTTT; CDR3aa: CATSDLPKNTEAFF
abundance: .; j_gene: TRBJ2-4; v_gene: TRBV30; d_gene: TRBD1; CDR3nt: TGTGCCTGGACCCCGGGACAGGTAGACATTCAGTACTTC; CDR3aa: CAWTPGQVDIQYF
abundance: many; j_gene: TRBJ2-5; v_gene: TRBV29-1; d_gene: .; CDR3nt: TGCAGCGAAGGGCCCGGTGGACAAGAGACCCAGTACTTC; CDR3aa: CSEGPGGQETQYF
abundance: few; j_gene: TRBJ2-3; v_gene: TRBV11-2; d_gene: TRBD1; CDR3nt: TGTGCCAGCAGCCTTAGGGGACAGGACACAGATACGCAGTATTTT; CDR3aa: CASSLRGQDTDTQYF
abundance: .; j_gene: TRBJ2-3; v_gene: TRBV28; d_gene: TRBD2; CDR3nt: TGTGCCAGCAAATCGAGGAAGGCGGGGGAGTGGGTGCAGTATTTT; CDR3aa: CASKSRKAGEWVQYF
abundance: .; j_gene: TRBJ1-2; v_gene: TRBV20-1; d_gene: .; CDR3nt: TGCAGTGCTAGAGGGCATCTGGACTATGGCTACACCTTC; CDR3aa: CSARGHLDYGYTF
abundance: few; j_gene: TRBJ1-5; v_gene: TRBV28; d_gene: .; CDR3nt: TGTGCCAGCAGTTCTTTCTCCGGGACACCTAATCAGCCCCAGCATTTT; CDR3aa: CASSSFSGTPNQPQHF
abundance: many; j_gene: TRBJ2-5; v_gene: TRBV7-2; d_gene: .; CDR3nt: TGTGCCAGCAGCTTCCAGCCTGGGACCCAGTACTTC; CDR3aa: CASSFQPGTQYF
abundance: many; j_gene: TRBJ2-1; v_gene: TRBV7-8; d_gene: .; CDR3nt: TGTGCCAGCAGCCTGAGACTAGTTCCCCTCTTC; CDR3aa: CASSLRLVPLF
abundance: few; j_gene: TRBJ2-1; v_gene: TRBV2; d_gene: TRBD2; CDR3nt: TGTGCCAGCAGACCACTAGCGGGAGGCGGTGAGCAGTTCTTC; CDR3aa: CASRPLAGGGEQFF
abundance: .; j_gene: TRBJ2-7; v_gene: TRBV12-5; d_gene: .; CDR3nt: TGTGCTAGTGGTGTCTCCCGACACCCCTACGAGCAGTACTTC; CDR3aa: CASGVSRHPYEQYF
abundance: few; j_gene: TRBJ2-3; v_gene: TRBV29-1; d_gene: TRBD2; CDR3nt: TGCAGCGTTGGGACTAGCGGGACCGTAGATACGCAGTATTTT; CDR3aa: CSVGTSGTVDTQYF
abundance: .; j_gene: TRBJ1-2; v_gene: TRBV2; d_gene: .; CDR3nt: TGTGCCAGCACCCGGGACCACTATGGCTACACCTTC; CDR3aa: CASTRDHYGYTF
abundance: .; j_gene: TRBJ1-2; v_gene: TRBV6-1; d_gene: .; CDR3nt: TGTGCCAGCAGTGACGGGGTTATTGGCTACACCTTC; CDR3aa: CASSDGVIGYTF
abundance: few; j_gene: TRBJ2-2; v_gene: TRBV7-2; d_gene: TRBD2; CDR3nt: TGTGCCAGCAGGCTACTAGCGACCCTTACGAACACCGGGGAGCTGTTTTTT; CDR3aa: CASRLLATLTNTGELFF
abundance: .; j_gene: TRBJ2-3; v_gene: TRBV7-2; d_gene: TRBD1; CDR3nt: TGTGCCAGCAGCGTTAGTCGACAGGGCGCAGATACGCAGTATTTT; CDR3aa: CASSVSRQGADTQYF
abundance: .; j_gene: TRBJ1-1; v_gene: TRBV28; d_gene: .; CDR3nt: TGTGCCAGCAGACTGGGGGGCCCAAACACTGAAGCTTTCTTT; CDR3aa: CASRLGGPNTEAFF
abundance: many; j_gene: TRBJ1-5; v_gene: TRBV7-2; d_gene: TRBD1; CDR3nt: TGTGCCAGCAGCCCACAGGGGAGCAATCAGCCCCAGCATTTT; CDR3aa: CASSPQGSNQPQHF
abundance: .; j_gene: TRBJ2-5; v_gene: TRBV12-3/TRBV12-4; d_gene: .; CDR3nt: TGTGCCAGCAGTTTTAGCGGAGAGGGGCTAGAGACCCAGTACTTC; CDR3aa: CASSFSGEGLETQYF
abundance: few; j_gene: TRBJ2-1; v_gene: TRBV4-3; d_gene: TRBD2; CDR3nt: TGCGCCAGCAGCCCTATTCCTAGCGGGGTTTACAATGAGCAGTTCTTC; CDR3aa: CASSPIPSGVYNEQFF
abundance: many; j_gene: TRBJ2-7; v_gene: TRBV5-5; d_gene: .; CDR3nt: TGTGCCAGCAGCTTGCCCGGGGCTGTGGGAAATGGGAACGAGCAGTACTTC; CDR3aa: CASSLPGAVGNGNEQYF
abundance: many; j_gene: TRBJ2-4; v_gene: TRBV7-9; d_gene: TRBD1; CDR3nt: TGTGCCAGCAGCTGGGGGACAGATCCTGGGGTAAACATTCAGTACTTC; CDR3aa: CASSWGTDPGVNIQYF
abundance: few; j_gene: TRBJ2-3; v_gene: TRBV11-3; d_gene: TRBD1; CDR3nt: TGTGCCAGCAGCTTCGGGACAGGGTCGCATTGGGATACGCAGTATTTT; CDR3aa: CASSFGTGSHWDTQYF
abundance: many; j_gene: TRBJ2-2; v_gene: TRBV12-3/TRBV12-4; d_gene: .; CDR3nt: TGTGCCAGCAGTTTAAACCGGGGGATCGGGGAGCTGTTTTTT; CDR3aa: CASSLNRGIGELFF
abundance: .; j_gene: TRBJ1-1; v_gene: TRBV29-1; d_gene: .; CDR3nt: TGCAGCGGGGGGAGGAACACTGAAGCTTTCTTT; CDR3aa: CSGGRNTEAFF
abundance: .; j_gene: TRBJ1-1; v_gene: TRBV29-1; d_gene: .; CDR3nt: TGCAGCGCCCGCAGACCGAACACTGAAGCTTTCTTT; CDR3aa: CSARRPNTEAFF
abundance: many; j_gene: TRBJ2-3; v_gene: TRBV4-1; d_gene: .; CDR3nt: TGCGCCAGCAGCCAAGGGTACGGGGGAAGCACAGATACGCAGTATTTT; CDR3aa: CASSQGYGGSTDTQYF
abundance: few; j_gene: TRBJ1-2; v_gene: TRBV4-1; d_gene: .; CDR3nt: TGCGCCAGCAGCCGGTGGGACGGCTTTCGGGGCTACACCTTC; CDR3aa: CASSRWDGFRGYTF
abundance: few; j_gene: TRBJ1-5; v_gene: TRBV7-8; d_gene: .; CDR3nt: TGTGCCAGCAGCTCCAGAATGAAGGATCAGCCCCAGCATTTT; CDR3aa: CASSSRMKDQPQHF
abundance: few; j_gene: TRBJ1-1; v_gene: TRBV12-3/TRBV12-4; d_gene: TRBD1; CDR3nt: TGTGCCAGCAGCCCGTACAGGGGCCTGAACACTGAAGCTTTCTTT; CDR3aa: CASSPYRGLNTEAFF
abundance: few; j_gene: TRBJ1-3; v_gene: TRBV5-1; d_gene: .; CDR3nt: TGCGCCAGCAGCTTGGGAGTGGGAAGCTCTGGAAACACCATATATTTT; CDR3aa: CASSLGVGSSGNTIYF
abundance: many; j_gene: TRBJ1-1; v_gene: TRBV10-3; d_gene: .; CDR3nt: TGTGCCATCAGTGAGGGCACCACGAACACTGAAGCTTTCTTT; CDR3aa: CAISEGTTNTEAFF
abundance: many; j_gene: TRBJ2-2; v_gene: TRBV6-6; d_gene: .; CDR3nt: TGTGCCAGCAGCCGGCCGGCCGGGGAGCTGTTTTTT; CDR3aa: CASSRPAGELFF
abundance: many; j_gene: TRBJ1-1; v_gene: TRBV12-3/TRBV12-4; d_gene: .; CDR3nt: TGTGCCAGCAGTCGAGAGGGGCGTCATGAAGCTTTCTTT; CDR3aa: CASSREGRHEAFF